Listed below are T cell receptor beta chains from one sample, sequenced in a study of siplizumab effects on memory and regulatory T cells. Libraries were prepared by immunoSEQ multiplex PCR; TCRdb keeps only in-frame clonotypes and omits some of them. Here the sample spans some 97,000 clones, 91% being singletons. The sequenced sample consisted of CD4+ T cells sorted from blood. The source of these receptors is a human donor in good health. Some clones in this sample may be carry-over from other donors' samples. CDR3s leave out the opening cysteine and the closing phenylalanine or tryptophan. D genes are given only for firm matches.

TRBJ1-5,13,TRBV19,TRBD1,ASKRQGNRYQPQH
TRBJ2-2,10,TRBV4-2,NA,ASSHSTGELF
TRBJ1-1,13,TRBV29-1,NA,SVVPLGGRNTEAF
TRBJ2-3,10,TRBV5-6,NA,ASSLPEGTQY
TRBJ2-2,13,TRBV21-1,NA,ASRVLAGAAGELF
TRBJ2-7,13,TRBV6-1,TRBD1,ASSLTGTVSYEQY
TRBJ1-2,13,TRBV6-6,NA,ASPNRHREDYGYT
TRBJ2-1,13,TRBV15,TRBD1,ATSRGQGPYNEQF
TRBJ1-1,14,TRBV4-1,NA,ASSHGGLGVSTEAF
TRBJ2-1,10,TRBV19,NA,ASRNIDFAQF
TRBJ2-5,18,TRBV19,NA,ASRNYPQQQTRDTQETQY
TRBJ2-7,12,TRBV18,TRBD1,ASSPVREDRGHH
TRBJ2-5,11,TRBV7-6,NA,ASSRGSLETQY
TRBJ2-7,14,TRBV5-1,TRBD2,ASSSGGLAGGHEQY
TRBJ1-5,15,TRBV21-1,NA,ASSLSPGTGDNQPQH
TRBJ1-4,12,TRBV28,TRBD1,ASIGTGANEKLF
TRBJ1-1,12,TRBV2,TRBD1,ASSPTTGITEAF
TRBJ2-7,10,TRBV15,NA,ATGQGGSEQY
TRBJ2-3,11,TRBV12-5,NA,ASGLEAGDTQY
TRBJ2-7,13,TRBV7-8,TRBD2,ASSEISGSVREQY
TRBJ1-5,10,TRBV6-1,NA,ASRQANQPQH
TRBJ2-2,11,TRBV10-2,NA,ASSESHTGELF
TRBJ1-4,12,TRBV19,NA,ASSRTSDNEKLF